This T cell receptor beta chain was captured in a study of blood T cell repertoires in COVID-19. Germline V CDR1 and CDR2: SGHAT, FQNNGV. V lost 4 bases to trimming and J lost 9 bases, with 13 bases between them. CDR3 length: 12 residues. Data came from immunoSEQ multiplex PCR; TCRdb stores just in-frame clones and leaves some out. The data hold roughly 300,000 clones, with roughly 87% observed a single time. This TCR came from a man younger than 30 with active or convalescent COVID-19. Sequences were obtained from peripheral blood. The chain links TRBV11-2 to TRBJ2-7; D is perhaps TRBD2 (6 bases). CDR3 bases: TGTGCCAGCAGCTCCCCGGCGGGGAGGCAGTACTTC. Protein sequence: CASSSPAGRQYF.